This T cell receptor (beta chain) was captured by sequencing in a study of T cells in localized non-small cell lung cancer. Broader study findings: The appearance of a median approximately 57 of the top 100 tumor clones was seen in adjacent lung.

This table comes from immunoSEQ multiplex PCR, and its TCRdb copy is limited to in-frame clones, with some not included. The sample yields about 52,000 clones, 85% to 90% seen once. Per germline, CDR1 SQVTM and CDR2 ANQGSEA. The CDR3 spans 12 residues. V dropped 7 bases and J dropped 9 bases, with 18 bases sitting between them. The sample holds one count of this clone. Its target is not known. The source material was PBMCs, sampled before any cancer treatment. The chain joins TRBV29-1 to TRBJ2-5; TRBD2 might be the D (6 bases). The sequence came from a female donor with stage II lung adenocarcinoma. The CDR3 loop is CSGEDVAGSQYF. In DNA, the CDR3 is TGCAGCGGGGAGGATGTTGCGGGGTCCCAGTACTTC.